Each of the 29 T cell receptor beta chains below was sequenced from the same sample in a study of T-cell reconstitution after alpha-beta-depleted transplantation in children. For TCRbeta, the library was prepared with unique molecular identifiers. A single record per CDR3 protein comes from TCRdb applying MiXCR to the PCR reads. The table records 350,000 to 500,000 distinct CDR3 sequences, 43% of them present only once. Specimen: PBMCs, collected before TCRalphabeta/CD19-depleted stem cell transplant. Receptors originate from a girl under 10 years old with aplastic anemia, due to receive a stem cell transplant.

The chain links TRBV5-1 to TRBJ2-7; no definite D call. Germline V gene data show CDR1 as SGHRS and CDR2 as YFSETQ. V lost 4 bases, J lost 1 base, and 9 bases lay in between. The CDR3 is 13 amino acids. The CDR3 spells CASSDDGSYEQYF. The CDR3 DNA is TGCGCCAGCAGCGACGACGGTTCCTACGAGCAGTACTTC.

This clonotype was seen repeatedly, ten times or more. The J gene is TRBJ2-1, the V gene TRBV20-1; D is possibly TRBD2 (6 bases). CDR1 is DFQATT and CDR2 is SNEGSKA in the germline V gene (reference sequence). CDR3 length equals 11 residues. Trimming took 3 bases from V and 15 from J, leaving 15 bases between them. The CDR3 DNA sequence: TGCAGTGCTAGCCGTAGCGGAGGCCCGTTCTTC. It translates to CSASRSGGPFF.

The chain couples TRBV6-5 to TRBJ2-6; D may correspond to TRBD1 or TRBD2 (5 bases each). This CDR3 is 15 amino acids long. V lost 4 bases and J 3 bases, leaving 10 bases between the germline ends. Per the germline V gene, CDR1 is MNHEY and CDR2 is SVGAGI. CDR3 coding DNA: TGTGCCAGCAGTTGGGGACCTGGTGGGGCCAACGTCCTGACTTTC. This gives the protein CASSWGPGGANVLTF.

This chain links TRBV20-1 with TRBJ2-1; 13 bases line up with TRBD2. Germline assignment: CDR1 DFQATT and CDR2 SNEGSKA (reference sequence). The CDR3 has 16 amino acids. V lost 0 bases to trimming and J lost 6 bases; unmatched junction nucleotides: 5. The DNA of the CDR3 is TGCAGTGCTAGAGAAACTAGCGGGAGGGCAGGCAATGAGCAGTTCTTC. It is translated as CSARETSGRAGNEQFF.

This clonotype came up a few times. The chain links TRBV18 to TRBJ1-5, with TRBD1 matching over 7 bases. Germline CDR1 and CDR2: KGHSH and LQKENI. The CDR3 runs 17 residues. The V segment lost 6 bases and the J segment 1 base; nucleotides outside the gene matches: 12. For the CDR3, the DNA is TGTGCCAGCTCCCCCGACAGGGTCAAAGGGAGCAATCAGCCCCAGCATTTT. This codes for CASSPDRVKGSNQPQHF.

The CDR3 loop reads CASSVDGNTEAFF. CDR3 DNA sequence: TGTGCCAGCAGCGTGGACGGCAACACTGAAGCTTTCTTT. This chain connects TRBV9 to TRBJ1-1; D remains ambiguous. Trimming took 2 bases from V and 2 from J, leaving 7 bases between them. The CDR3 is 13 amino acids. Germline V lookup: CDR1 SGDLS, CDR2 YYNGEE. Looking up the rest from reference TRBV9 and TRBJ1-1 gives the full variable domain: DSGVTQTPKHLITATGQRVTLRCSPRSGDLSVYWYQQSLDQGLQFLIQYYNGEERAKGNILERFSAQQFPDLHSELNLSSLELGDSALYFCASSVDGNTEAFFGQGTRLTVV.

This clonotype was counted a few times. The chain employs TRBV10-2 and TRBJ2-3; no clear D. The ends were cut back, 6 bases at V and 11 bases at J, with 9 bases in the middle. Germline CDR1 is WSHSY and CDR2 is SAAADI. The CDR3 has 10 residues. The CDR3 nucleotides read TGCGCCAGCAGCAGACCCGTGCAGTATTTT. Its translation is CASSRPVQYF.

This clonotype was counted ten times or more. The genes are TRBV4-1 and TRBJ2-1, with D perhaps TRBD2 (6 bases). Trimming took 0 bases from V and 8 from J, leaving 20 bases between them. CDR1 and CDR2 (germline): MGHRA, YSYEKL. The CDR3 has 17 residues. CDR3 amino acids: CASSQDKREWGSHEQFF. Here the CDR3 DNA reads TGCGCCAGCAGCCAAGATAAACGGGAGTGGGGTTCGCATGAGCAGTTCTTC.

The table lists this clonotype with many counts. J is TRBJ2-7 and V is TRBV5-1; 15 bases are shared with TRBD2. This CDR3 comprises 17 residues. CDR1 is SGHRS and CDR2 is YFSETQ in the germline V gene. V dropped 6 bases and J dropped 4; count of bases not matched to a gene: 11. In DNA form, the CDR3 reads TGCGCCAGCACTTCACTACCAGGACTAGCGGGAGGGTACGAGCAGTACTTC. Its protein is CASTSLPGLAGGYEQYF.

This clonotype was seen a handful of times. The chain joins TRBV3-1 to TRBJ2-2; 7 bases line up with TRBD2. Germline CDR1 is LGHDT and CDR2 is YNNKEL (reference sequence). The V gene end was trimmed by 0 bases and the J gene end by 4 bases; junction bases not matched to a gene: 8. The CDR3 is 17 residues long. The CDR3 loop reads CASSQDIREAGTGELFF. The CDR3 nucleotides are TGTGCCAGCAGCCAAGATATCCGGGAGGCAGGCACCGGGGAGCTGTTTTTT.

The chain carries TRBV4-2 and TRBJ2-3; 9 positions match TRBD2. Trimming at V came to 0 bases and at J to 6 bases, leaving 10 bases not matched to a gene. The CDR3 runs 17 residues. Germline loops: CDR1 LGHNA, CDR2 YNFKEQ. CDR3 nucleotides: TGTGCCAGCAGCCAAGATACAGGACTAGCGAGGTGGGATACGCAGTATTTT. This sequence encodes CASSQDTGLARWDTQYF.

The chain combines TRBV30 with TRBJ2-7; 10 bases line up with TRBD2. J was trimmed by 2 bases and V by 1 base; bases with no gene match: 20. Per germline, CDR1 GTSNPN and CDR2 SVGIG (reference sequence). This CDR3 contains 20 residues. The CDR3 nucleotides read TGTGCCTGGAGTGAGTCAGTCCAACAATACGGACTAGCGGATCCCTACGAGCAGTACTTC. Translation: CAWSESVQQYGLADPYEQYF.

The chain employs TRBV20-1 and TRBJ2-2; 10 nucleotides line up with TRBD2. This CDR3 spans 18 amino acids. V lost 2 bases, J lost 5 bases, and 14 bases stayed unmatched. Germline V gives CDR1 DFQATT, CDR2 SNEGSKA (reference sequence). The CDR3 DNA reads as TGCAGTGCTAGAAGGCTAGCGGGGGCCAAACGGGGGACCGGGGAGCTGTTTTTT. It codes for CSARRLAGAKRGTGELFF.

CDR3 bases: TGCGCCAGCACACCCGACAGGACCTCTTACGAGCAGTACTTC. It specifies CASTPDRTSYEQYF. J is TRBJ2-7 and V is TRBV5-1, with a tentative D call TRBD1 (6 bases). The CDR3 is made up of 14 amino acids. Germline lookup yields CDR1 SGHRS and CDR2 YFSETQ. The V and J ends lost 6 bases and 4 bases respectively, with 17 bases between them.

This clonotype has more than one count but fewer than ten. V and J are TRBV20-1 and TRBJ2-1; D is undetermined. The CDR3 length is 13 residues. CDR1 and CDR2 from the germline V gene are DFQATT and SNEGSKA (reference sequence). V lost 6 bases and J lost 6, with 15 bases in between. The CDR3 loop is CSAMGGISNEQFF. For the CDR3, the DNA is TGCAGTGCCATGGGCGGAATCAGCAATGAGCAGTTCTTC.

CDR3 region: CASSYSGMQDNEQFF. The CDR3, as DNA: TGTGCCAGCAGTTATAGCGGGATGCAGGACAATGAGCAGTTCTTC. The chain uses TRBV28 and TRBJ2-1; TRBD2 matches at 8 bases. The CDR3 spans 15 residues. The V gene's germline CDR1 is MDHEN and CDR2 SYDVKM. The ends lost 4 bases at V and 5 bases at J; junction bases unmatched: 7.

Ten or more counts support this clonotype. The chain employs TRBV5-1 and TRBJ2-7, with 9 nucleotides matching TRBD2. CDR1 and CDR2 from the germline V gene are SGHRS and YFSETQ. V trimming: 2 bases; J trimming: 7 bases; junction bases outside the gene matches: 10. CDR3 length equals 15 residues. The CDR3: CASSFVAGAGQEQYF. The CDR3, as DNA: TGCGCCAGCAGCTTTGTAGCGGGAGCGGGACAGGAGCAGTACTTC. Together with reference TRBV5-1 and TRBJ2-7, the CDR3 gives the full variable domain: KAGVTQTPRYLIKTRGQQVTLSCSPISGHRSVSWYQQTPGQGLQFLFEYFSETQRNKGNFPGRFSGRQFSNSRSEMNVSTLELGDSALYLCASSFVAGAGQEQYFGPGTRLTVT.

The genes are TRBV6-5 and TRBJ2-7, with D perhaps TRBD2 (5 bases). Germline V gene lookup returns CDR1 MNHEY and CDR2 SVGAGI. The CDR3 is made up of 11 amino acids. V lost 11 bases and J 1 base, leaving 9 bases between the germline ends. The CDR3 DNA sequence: TGTGCCTCCGGGGAGTCCTACGAGCAGTACTTC. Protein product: CASGESYEQYF.

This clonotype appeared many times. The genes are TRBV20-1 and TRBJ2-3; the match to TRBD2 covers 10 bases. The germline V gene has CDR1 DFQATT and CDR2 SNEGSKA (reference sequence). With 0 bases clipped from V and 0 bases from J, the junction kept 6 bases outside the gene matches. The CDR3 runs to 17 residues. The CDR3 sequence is CSARDSGLAYSTDTQYF. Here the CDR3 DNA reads TGCAGTGCTAGAGACTCGGGACTAGCGTACAGCACAGATACGCAGTATTTT.

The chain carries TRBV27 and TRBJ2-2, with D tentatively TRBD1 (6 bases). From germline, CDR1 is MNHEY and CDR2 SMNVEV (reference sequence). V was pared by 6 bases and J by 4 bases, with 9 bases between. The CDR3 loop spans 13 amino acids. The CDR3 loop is CASRNRVTGELFF. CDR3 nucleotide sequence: TGTGCCAGCAGAAACAGGGTCACCGGGGAGCTGTTTTTT.

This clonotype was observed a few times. This CDR3 is CASSLLRGGQFF. The CDR3 DNA follows: TGTGCCAGCTCACTCCTTCGTGGTGGGCAGTTCTTC. V and J are TRBV18 and TRBJ2-1; D is unclear. The CDR3 is 12 residues long. CDR1 is KGHSH and CDR2 is LQKENI in the germline V gene. Trimming removed 4 bases from V and 12 bases from J, with 13 bases in between.

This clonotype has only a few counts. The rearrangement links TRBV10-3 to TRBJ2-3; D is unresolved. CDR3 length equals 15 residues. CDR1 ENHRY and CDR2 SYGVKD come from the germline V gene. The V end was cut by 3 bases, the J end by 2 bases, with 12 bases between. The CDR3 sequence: CAISDRGGDTDTQYF. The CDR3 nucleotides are TGTGCCATCAGTGATCGTGGCGGAGACACAGATACGCAGTATTTT.

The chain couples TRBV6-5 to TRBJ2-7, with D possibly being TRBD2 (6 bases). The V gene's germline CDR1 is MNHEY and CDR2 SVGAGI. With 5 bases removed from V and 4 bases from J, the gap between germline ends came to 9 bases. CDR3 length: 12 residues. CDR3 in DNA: TGTGCCAGCAGTCGCCGGGGGTACGAGCAGTACTTC. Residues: CASSRRGYEQYF.

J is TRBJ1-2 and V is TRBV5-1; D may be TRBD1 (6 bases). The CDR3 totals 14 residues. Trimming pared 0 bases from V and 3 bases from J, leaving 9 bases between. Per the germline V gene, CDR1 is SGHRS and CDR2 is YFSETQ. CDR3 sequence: CASSLGQEYYGYTF. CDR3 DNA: TGCGCCAGCAGCTTGGGACAGGAGTACTATGGCTACACCTTC.

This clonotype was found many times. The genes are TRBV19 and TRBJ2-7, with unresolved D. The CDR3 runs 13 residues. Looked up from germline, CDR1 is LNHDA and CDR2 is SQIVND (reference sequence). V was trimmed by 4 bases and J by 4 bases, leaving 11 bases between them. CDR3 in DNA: TGTGCCAGTAGTACGCGCGAACCGTACGAGCAGTACTTC. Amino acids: CASSTREPYEQYF.

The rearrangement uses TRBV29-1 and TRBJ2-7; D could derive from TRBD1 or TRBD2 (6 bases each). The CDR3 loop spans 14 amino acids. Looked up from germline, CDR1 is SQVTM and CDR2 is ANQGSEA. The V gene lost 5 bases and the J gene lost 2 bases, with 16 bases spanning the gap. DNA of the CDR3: TGCAGCGTTAACCTATTGGGGGGCACCTACGAGCAGTACTTC. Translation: CSVNLLGGTYEQYF.

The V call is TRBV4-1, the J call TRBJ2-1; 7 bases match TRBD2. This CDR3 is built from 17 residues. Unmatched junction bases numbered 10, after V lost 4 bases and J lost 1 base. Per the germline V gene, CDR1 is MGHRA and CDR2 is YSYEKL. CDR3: CASSRSGGTVSYNEQFF. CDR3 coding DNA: TGCGCCAGCAGCCGGTCCGGGGGGACTGTTTCCTACAATGAGCAGTTCTTC.

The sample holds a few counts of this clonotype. CDR3 DNA sequence: TGTGCCAGCAGTTGGATGGACCCCCGGGACGAGCAGTACTTC. Amino acid sequence: CASSWMDPRDEQYF. The chain combines TRBV27 with TRBJ2-7; D is unclear. Germline V lookup: CDR1 MNHEY, CDR2 SMNVEV (reference sequence). Between the trimmed V and J ends, which lost 4 bases and 5 bases, there was a span of 15 bases. The length of the CDR3 is 14 residues.

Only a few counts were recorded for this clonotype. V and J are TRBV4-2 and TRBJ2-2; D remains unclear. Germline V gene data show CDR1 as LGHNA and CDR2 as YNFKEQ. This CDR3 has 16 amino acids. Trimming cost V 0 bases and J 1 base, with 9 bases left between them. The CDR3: CASSQDGHMNTGELFF. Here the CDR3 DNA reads TGTGCCAGCAGCCAAGATGGGCACATGAACACCGGGGAGCTGTTTTTT.